This T cell receptor delta chain was profiled in a study of gamma-delta T cells after stem cell transplantation. By share, this clone ranks as large (0.1 to 1%). TCRdb re-called the RT-PCR reads with CATT. Here the sample spans about 1,300 delta-chain clones, 2.7% being singletons. The CDR3 runs to 16 residues. V was clipped by 3 bases and J by 4 bases; unmatched bases: 8. Germline-derived CDR1 and CDR2 are GEAIGNYY and EKD. The sample comprised gamma-delta T cells. The sequence was collected from a human donor. It is not recorded whose cells these are; they may come from a transplant donor. The rearrangement uses TRDV2 and TRDJ1, with TRDD3 matching 12 bases. The CDR3: CACDLLGDTPGDKLIF. In nucleotides, the CDR3 is TGTGCCTGTGACCTACTGGGGGATACTCCCGGCGATAAACTCATCTTT.